The rows below give T cell receptor beta chains drawn from one sample of a study of cytomegalovirus exposure and HLA in healthy donors. Using immunoSEQ multiplex PCR, the repertoire was profiled, and TCRdb retains in-frame clones only, with some absent. The table lists some 82,000 clones, approximately 84% of them singletons. The specimen sequenced was PBMCs. The receptors were sampled from a woman in her forties or fifties in good health and CMV-seronegative. CDR3s include the opening cysteine and the closing phenylalanine or tryptophan. The D gene is left open where the match is weak. Only some rows state a clone size, as once, few, many or a class for expanded clones.

size	V	D	J	DNA	CDR3
NA	TRBV6-1	NA	TRBJ1-5	TGTGCCAGCAGTGTAATGAGGGTGGAGGCTCAGCCCCAGCATTTT	CASSVMRVEAQPQHF
NA	TRBV5-1	NA	TRBJ1-2	TGCGCCAGCAGCTTGGTTGGACCAGGGGCGAAATATGGCTACACCTTC	CASSLVGPGAKYGYTF
NA	TRBV5-1	NA	TRBJ2-2	TGCGCCAGCAGCTTTGCGCAGGCGAACACCGGGGAGCTGTTTTTT	CASSFAQANTGELFF
once	TRBV7-2	TRBD1	TRBJ1-5	TGTGCCAGCAGCTTATACAGGGGGCTCAATCAGCCCCAGCATTTT	CASSLYRGLNQPQHF
NA	TRBV18	TRBD1	TRBJ2-5	TGTGCCAGCTCCGGGACAGCGCCGTACCAAGAGACCCAGTACTTC	CASSGTAPYQETQYF
NA	TRBV7-9	TRBD1	TRBJ1-1	TGTGCCAGCACCCAGGGGGTGAGCACTGAAGCTTTCTTT	CASTQGVSTEAFF
NA	TRBV27	NA	TRBJ2-7	TGTGCCAGCAGTTGGGCTGGAGGGGGCCTTGCCGAGCAGTACTTC	CASSWAGGGLAEQYF
NA	TRBV29-1	NA	TRBJ1-1	TGCAGCGCTACGAACACTGAAGCTTTCTTT	CSATNTEAFF
once	TRBV7-9	TRBD1	TRBJ1-1	TGTGCCAGCAGCCCGCCTGGGACAGAAGAAGCTTTCTTT	CASSPPGTEEAFF
NA	TRBV28	NA	TRBJ1-2	TGTGCCAGCACCCCGAGGGACTTCCGTGGCTACACCTTC	CASTPRDFRGYTF